Each of the 24 T cell receptor beta chains below was sequenced from the same sample in a study of T cell responses to AZD1222 COVID-19 vaccine. Assay used: immunoSEQ multiplex PCR; TCRdb lists only in-frame clones, some missing. This table has 100,000 to 150,000 clones, 90% appearing once. This material consisted of peripheral blood, taken on day 0 of AZD1222 vaccination. All receptors come from an adult in good health.

The chain recombines TRBV24-1 with TRBJ2-3; 10 bases align to TRBD1. The CDR3 contains 14 residues. Germline CDR1 KGHDR, CDR2 SFDVKD. The ends lost 7 bases at V and 5 bases at J; junction bases unmatched: 5. In nucleotides, the CDR3 is TGTGCCACCAGCGACAGGGGGCAGTTAGATACGCAGTATTTT. This translates into CATSDRGQLDTQYF.

The chain employs TRBV28 and TRBJ1-2; D unresolved. There are 13 residues in the CDR3. The germline V and J ends were trimmed by 1 base and 8 bases, with 11 bases remaining between them. Per germline, CDR1 MDHEN and CDR2 SYDVKM. The CDR3 region is CASSLLGFSGYTF. The CDR3 DNA sequence: TGTGCCAGCAGTTTATTGGGGTTCAGCGGCTACACCTTC.

The chain links TRBV3-1 (or the pseudogene TRBV3-2) to TRBJ2-6; D remains ambiguous. V was cut by 1 base and J by 0 bases, with 10 bases left in between. Per the germline V gene, CDR1 is LGHDT and CDR2 is YNNKEL (reference sequence). The CDR3 extends over 17 amino acids. The CDR3 DNA is TGTGCCAGCAGCCAAGCAAGGGTCCCCTCTGGGGCCAACGTCCTGACTTTC. It yields the protein CASSQARVPSGANVLTF.

The chain recombines TRBV7-3 with TRBJ1-1, with 7 bases aligning to TRBD1. Germline CDR1 reads SGHTA; CDR2 reads FQGTGA. J gave up 4 bases and V 2 bases, and 7 bases lay outside the gene matches. The CDR3 is 15 residues long. CDR3 DNA: TGTGCCAGCAGCTTAGAGGGGGCGCAGGGCACTGAAGCTTTCTTT. Its translation is CASSLEGAQGTEAFF.

The J gene is TRBJ2-7, the V gene TRBV7-2; D ambiguous. The CDR3 has 14 residues. Germline V gene data show CDR1 as SGHTA and CDR2 as FQGNSA. V shed 5 bases and J shed 2 bases, with 13 bases lying between them. The DNA of the CDR3 is TGTGCCAGCAGCCCCGGCAGTCTCACCTACGAGCAGTACTTC. Translating gives CASSPGSLTYEQYF.

V gene TRBV24-1 combines with J gene TRBJ2-2; 7 bases line up with TRBD1. The CDR3 has 14 amino acids. The trim removed 7 bases at V and 0 bases at J, leaving 1 base unmatched. Germline V gene data show CDR1 as KGHDR and CDR2 as SFDVKD. In DNA, the CDR3 is TGTGCCACCAGAGGGACAGCGAACACCGGGGAGCTGTTTTTT. It yields the protein CATRGTANTGELFF.

The CDR3 DNA reads as TGTGCCAGTAGTATAGGCCACAGCTCCTACAATGAGCAGTTCTTC. Amino acids: CASSIGHSSYNEQFF. V is TRBV19 and J is TRBJ2-1; D is uncertain. V dropped 1 base and J dropped 0 bases, with 7 bases sitting between them. The CDR3 consists of 15 residues. CDR1 and CDR2 from the germline V gene are LNHDA and SQIVND (reference sequence).

The CDR3 loop is CASSSYRGPLNREAFF. For the CDR3, the DNA is TGTGCCAGCAGCTCCTACAGGGGGCCCTTGAACAGGGAAGCTTTCTTT. This chain links TRBV11-2 with TRBJ1-1, with 9 bases lining up with TRBD1. The CDR3 contains 16 residues. The ends lost 4 bases at V and 8 bases at J; junction bases unmatched: 14. Germline V lookup: CDR1 SGHAT, CDR2 FQNNGV.

V usage is TRBV30 and J usage is TRBJ2-7; D remains ambiguous. Trimming removed 4 bases from V and 2 bases from J, with 12 bases in between. The CDR3 totals 13 residues. Germline CDR1 is GTSNPN and CDR2 is SVGIG (reference sequence). CDR3 loop: CAWNHGSTYEQYF. The DNA for the CDR3 is TGTGCCTGGAATCACGGAAGCACCTACGAGCAGTACTTC. Together with reference TRBV30 and TRBJ2-7, the CDR3 gives the full variable domain: SQTIHQWPATLVQPVGSPLSLECTVEGTSNPNLYWYRQAAGRGLQLLFYSVGIGQISSEVPQNLSASRPQDRQFILSSKKLLLSDSGFYLCAWNHGSTYEQYFGPGTRLTVT.

This chain connects TRBV7-2 to TRBJ2-6, with D possibly TRBD1 on 6 matching bases. Germline CDR1 is SGHTA and CDR2 is FQGNSA. Trimming stripped 3 bases from V and 2 bases from J, with 14 bases between. The CDR3 spans 17 residues. CDR3: CASSFFGQTPGANVLTF. The DNA of the CDR3 is TGTGCCAGCAGCTTCTTCGGACAGACCCCTGGGGCCAACGTCCTGACTTTC. Supplemented by reference TRBV7-2 and TRBJ2-6, the full variable domain reads GAGVSQSPSNKVTEKGKDVELRCDPISGHTALYWYRQSLGQGLEFLIYFQGNSAPDKSGLPSDRFSAERTGGSVSTLTIQRTQQEDSAVYLCASSFFGQTPGANVLTFGAGSRLTVL.

This clone was seen a few times. J is TRBJ1-3 and V is TRBV2; D gene uncertain. The CDR3 covers 12 residues. The V gene lost 9 bases and the J gene lost 0 bases, with 6 bases spanning the gap. Germline CDR1 reads SNHLY; CDR2 reads FYNNEI. The CDR3 loop reads CASQSSGNTIYF. For the CDR3, the DNA is TGTGCCAGTCAAAGCTCTGGAAACACCATATATTTT.

V gene TRBV25-1 combines with J gene TRBJ2-1; 9 bases are shared with TRBD2. This CDR3 comprises 13 residues. Trimming cost V 5 bases and J 6 bases; bases outside gene matches: 2. CDR1 is MGHDK, CDR2 SYGVNS, per germline. The CDR3 loop reads CASSKGLANEQFF. CDR3 sequence (DNA): TGTGCCAGCAGTAAGGGACTAGCCAATGAGCAGTTCTTC.

The V call is TRBV27, the J call TRBJ2-3; the D gene could be TRBD1 or TRBD2 (6 bases each). Germline V gives CDR1 MNHEY, CDR2 SMNVEV (reference sequence). V was clipped by 7 bases and J by 4 bases, with 21 bases between them. The length of the CDR3 is 16 residues. The CDR3 nucleotides read TGTGCCAGCAATACCAGGGGCGCGGGAAGCGCAGATACGCAGTATTTT. Its translation is CASNTRGAGSADTQYF.

This chain connects TRBV19 to TRBJ2-5; D unresolved. CDR3 length: 13 amino acids. Trimming pared 1 base from V and 4 bases from J, leaving 7 bases between. Germline CDR1 reads LNHDA; CDR2 reads SQIVND (reference sequence). CDR3 sequence: CASSIGRTETQYF. In DNA, the CDR3 is TGTGCCAGTAGTATAGGGAGAACAGAGACCCAGTACTTC.

The V gene is TRBV7-9, the J gene TRBJ1-1; 7 positions agree with TRBD1. Germline loops: CDR1 SEHNR, CDR2 FQNEAQ (reference sequence). V lost 4 bases to trimming and J lost 2 bases; unmatched junction nucleotides: 10. This CDR3 is 16 amino acids long. The CDR3 region is CASSSGTATYNTEAFF. Here the CDR3 DNA reads TGTGCCAGCAGCTCCGGGACAGCCACCTATAACACTGAAGCTTTCTTT. Supplemented by reference TRBV7-9 and TRBJ1-1, the full variable domain reads DTGVSQNPRHKITKRGQNVTFRCDPISEHNRLYWYRQTLGQGPEFLTYFQNEAQLEKSRLLSDRFSAERPKGSFSTLEIQRTEQGDSAMYLCASSSGTATYNTEAFFGQGTRLTVV.

The J gene is TRBJ2-5, the V gene TRBV19; TRBD1 matches at 9 bases. J was trimmed by 4 bases and V by 7 bases; bases with no gene match: 7. CDR1 is LNHDA and CDR2 is SQIVND in the germline V gene (reference sequence). The CDR3 length is 14 residues. The DNA of the CDR3 is TGTGCCAGTAAAAGGACAGGGGCAGGAGAGACCCAGTACTTC. Encoded protein: CASKRTGAGETQYF.

Note on this clone: The same CDR3 also results from other DNA sequences found in this sample. This chain uses TRBV18 with TRBJ2-7; 8 bases fit TRBD1. The germline V gene encodes CDR1 KGHSH and CDR2 LQKENI. Trimming removed 0 bases from V and 4 bases from J; junction bases left unmatched: 5. This CDR3 has 15 residues. CDR3 nucleotides: TGTGCCAGCTCACCACCGGGCAGGGGGCGGTACGAGCAGTACTTC. Residues: CASSPPGRGRYEQYF. Filled out from reference TRBV18 and TRBJ2-7, the complete variable domain reads NAGVMQNPRHLVRRRGQEARLRCSPMKGHSHVYWYRQLPEEGLKFMVYLQKENIIDESGMPKERFSAEFPKEGPSILRIQQVVRGDSAAYFCASSPPGRGRYEQYFGPGTRLTVT.

The V and J genes are TRBV29-1 and TRBJ2-5; maybe TRBD1 (6 bases). Trimming removed 4 bases at V and 5 bases at J, with 8 bases between. Germline V gene lookup returns CDR1 SQVTM and CDR2 ANQGSEA. This CDR3 has 11 amino acids. This CDR3 is CSVAGAETQYF. The CDR3 DNA is TGCAGCGTTGCAGGGGCCGAGACCCAGTACTTC. Complete variable domain (other parts from reference TRBV29-1 and TRBJ2-5): SAVISQKPSRDICQRGTSLTIQCQVDSQVTMMFWYRQQPGQSLTLIATANQGSEATYESGFVIDKFPISRPNLTFSTLTVSNMSPEDSSIYLCSVAGAETQYFGPGTRLLVL.

The rearrangement uses TRBV24-1 and TRBJ2-7; no definite D call. CDR1 is KGHDR and CDR2 is SFDVKD in the germline V gene. Trimming took off 7 bases at V and 0 bases at J, with 15 bases between the two ends. The CDR3 length is 15 residues. The CDR3 loop is CATSPGAVSSYEQYF. The DNA for the CDR3 is TGTGCCACCAGCCCTGGAGCAGTCAGCTCCTACGAGCAGTACTTC.

This clone was detected once. The rearrangement links TRBV19 to TRBJ1-5; no clear D. V was cut by 2 bases and J by 1 base, with 6 bases left in between. The germline V gene has CDR1 LNHDA and CDR2 SQIVND (reference sequence). The CDR3 has 14 residues. CDR3 amino acids: CASSISDSNQPQHF. In nucleotides, the CDR3 is TGTGCCAGTAGTATAAGTGACAGCAATCAGCCCCAGCATTTT.

The chain carries TRBV7-2 and TRBJ2-5; D possibly matches TRBD1 or TRBD2 (6 bases each). The CDR3 length is 14 residues. Germline V gives CDR1 SGHTA, CDR2 FQGNSA. V lost 2 bases, J lost 9 bases, and 16 bases lay in between. For the CDR3, the DNA is TGTGCCAGCAGCTTATTGGGGCGGAGGGGGGCCCAGTACTTC. Residues: CASSLLGRRGAQYF.

The V call is TRBV27, the J call TRBJ1-2; D is possibly TRBD1 (6 bases). V dropped 3 bases and J dropped 6 bases, with 17 bases sitting between them. CDR1 and CDR2 from the germline V gene are MNHEY and SMNVEV (reference sequence). The CDR3 spans 15 residues. The CDR3: CASSFGGGGAHGYTF. The CDR3, as DNA: TGTGCCAGCAGTTTTGGGGGGGGCGGCGCGCATGGCTACACCTTC.

The chain links TRBV6-5 to TRBJ2-1; 8 bases map to TRBD2. This CDR3 has 13 amino acids. Germline trimming cut 6 bases from V and 6 bases from J; bases unmatched to any gene: 4. CDR1 is MNHEY and CDR2 is SVGAGI in the germline V gene. The CDR3 coding sequence is TGTGCCAGCAGAGGGGCGGGAGGCAATGAGCAGTTCTTC. Translation gives CASRGAGGNEQFF.

The CDR3 loop reads CASSQDSAGDYGYTF. CDR3 nucleotides: TGCGCCAGCAGCCAAGATTCGGCAGGGGACTATGGCTACACCTTC. The genes are TRBV4-3 and TRBJ1-2; tentative D call: TRBD1 (6 bases). CDR1 and CDR2 (germline): LGHNA, YSLEER. The length of the CDR3 is 15 residues. Trimming pared 0 bases from V and 3 bases from J, leaving 11 bases between.